The 16 T cell receptor beta chains in this list originate from one sample, sequenced in a study of T-cell reconstitution after alpha-beta-depleted transplantation in children (dated by TCRdb to 2016 to 2018). The protocol used for the library was PCR. The sequencer was an Illumina HiSeq 2500. Molecular barcoding was employed in the preparation of TCR libraries, with unique molecular identifiers being used to normalize TCRbeta repertoire quantification. TCRdb reanalyzed the raw reads on its own, using fastp at Q25 for trimming and MiXCR for clone calling, and kept in-frame beta chains. Entries that share a CDR3 protein sequence are merged under the most common genes and DNA. The table for this sample lists roughly 350,000 distinct CDR3 sequences; about a sixth of them were counted only once. The ten largest account for approximately 44% of the sample. Per the publication, the treatment or condition label means: allogeneic hematopoietic cell transplantation with graft depleted of TCRalphabeta T cells and CD19 B cells.

The starting material was PBMCs, mostly from graft donor cells, obtained 360 days after TCRalphabeta/CD19-depleted stem cell transplant. These receptors came from a male patient between 2 and 9 years old who had a stem cell transplant for acute lymphoblastic leukemia, so the T cells may come from the graft donor.

This clonotype turned up a few times. The CDR3 DNA sequence: TGTGCCAGCAGTTTTTCCCACTACGAGCAGTACTTC. Translation: CASSFSHYEQYF. The rearrangement links TRBV28 to TRBJ2-7, with D hard to call. The CDR3 sequence is 12 residues long. Looked up from germline, CDR1 is MDHEN and CDR2 is SYDVKM. V lost 3 bases and J 3 bases, leaving 6 bases between the germline ends.

The V call is TRBV7-9, the J call TRBJ1-1; 11 nucleotides agree with TRBD1. This CDR3 comprises 16 residues. Losses at the gene ends were 5 bases for V and 3 bases for J; bases not matched to a gene: 8. Looked up from germline, CDR1 is SEHNR and CDR2 is FQNEAQ (reference sequence). The CDR3 DNA is TGTGCCAGCAGCCTCCTACGGGGACAGGGGGACACTGAAGCTTTCTTT. Its translation: CASSLLRGQGDTEAFF.

The V gene is TRBV4-1, the J gene TRBJ2-2; 14 nucleotides line up with TRBD2. Trimming cost V 3 bases and J 3 bases; bases outside gene matches: 6. Per germline, CDR1 MGHRA and CDR2 YSYEKL. The CDR3 runs to 18 residues. The CDR3 coding sequence is TGCGCCAGCAGCCAGCTGACTAGCGGGAGGGCCGACACCGGGGAGCTGTTTTTT. Residues: CASSQLTSGRADTGELFF.

This clonotype was found a few times. The chain joins TRBV20-1 to TRBJ2-4; 9 positions match TRBD1. In germline, CDR1 is DFQATT, CDR2 SNEGSKA (reference sequence). With V trimmed by 5 bases and J by 6 bases, 11 bases remained unmatched. This CDR3 comprises 15 residues. Here the CDR3 reads CSAPGTGLGTNIQYF. The CDR3 DNA is TGCAGTGCTCCTGGGACAGGGTTGGGGACAAACATTCAGTACTTC.

This clonotype was detected ten times or more. The chain recombines TRBV11-2 with TRBJ1-1; perhaps TRBD1 as D (6 bases). Trimming took 5 bases from V and 2 from J, leaving 12 bases between them. Germline V lookup: CDR1 SGHAT, CDR2 FQNNGV. There are 14 residues in the CDR3. CDR3 residues: CASSLSGGNTEAFF. The DNA for the CDR3 is TGTGCCAGCAGCCTCAGCGGGGGCAACACTGAAGCTTTCTTT. The full variable domain, with the rest looked up from reference TRBV11-2 and TRBJ1-1, is EAGVAQSPRYKIIEKRQSVAFWCNPISGHATLYWYQQILGQGPKLLIQFQNNGVVDDSQLPKDRFSAERLKGVDSTLKIQPAKLEDSAVYLCASSLSGGNTEAFFGQGTRLTVV.

This clonotype was counted between two and nine times. The chain employs TRBV20-1 and TRBJ1-6; 7 nucleotides line up with TRBD1. The CDR3 extends over 13 amino acids. Germline CDR1 reads DFQATT; CDR2 reads SNEGSKA (reference sequence). The trim removed 5 bases at V and 10 bases at J, leaving 8 bases unmatched. CDR3 protein: CSALDRVVSPLHF. CDR3 sequence (DNA): TGCAGTGCTCTTGACAGGGTGGTCTCACCCCTCCACTTT.

The table lists this clonotype with many counts. In DNA form, the CDR3 reads TGTGCCAGCAGCCCTGCAGGATGGAATGAGCAGTTCTTC. This gives the protein CASSPAGWNEQFF. This chain links TRBV7-2 with TRBJ2-1; no clear D. Germline lookup yields CDR1 SGHTA and CDR2 FQGNSA. Trimming took 5 bases from V and 7 from J, leaving 12 bases between them. The CDR3 loop spans 13 amino acids.

The rearrangement uses TRBV20-1 and TRBJ2-3; 10 bases line up with TRBD2. V dropped 3 bases and J dropped 7; count of bases not matched to a gene: 13. This CDR3 contains 16 residues. Germline V gene data show CDR1 as DFQATT and CDR2 as SNEGSKA (reference sequence). The CDR3 protein is CSARAFSGTSVYTQYF. In DNA, the CDR3 is TGCAGTGCTAGGGCGTTTTCGGGGACTAGCGTTTATACGCAGTATTTT.

This clonotype was found a few times. V and J are TRBV18 and TRBJ2-5; D is uncertain. CDR1 KGHSH and CDR2 LQKENI come from the germline V gene. Trimming left V 2 bases short and J 5 bases short, with 3 bases between. The CDR3 runs 11 residues. In nucleotides, the CDR3 is TGTGCCAGCTCACCATCGGAGACCCAGTACTTC. As protein: CASSPSETQYF.

The chain carries TRBV12-5 and TRBJ2-1; D not certain. Trimming cost V 2 bases and J 5 bases, with 4 bases left between them. Germline V gene lookup returns CDR1 LGHNT and CDR2 FRNRAP. CDR3 length: 12 residues. The CDR3 protein is CASGLWDNEQFF. The DNA for the CDR3 is TGTGCTAGTGGTTTGTGGGACAATGAGCAGTTCTTC.

This clonotype showed up just a few times. The genes are TRBV3-1 and TRBJ2-7, with 10 bases identical to TRBD2. The CDR3 sequence is 17 residues long. The ends lost 4 bases at V and 2 bases at J; junction bases unmatched: 11. Germline V gene lookup returns CDR1 LGHDT and CDR2 YNNKEL (reference sequence). This CDR3 is CASSPLPPSGSPYEQYF. CDR3 DNA sequence: TGTGCCAGCAGCCCCCTCCCCCCTAGCGGGAGCCCCTACGAGCAGTACTTC.

This clonotype showed up just a few times. The chain recombines TRBV9 with TRBJ1-3; D not certain. Germline V gives CDR1 SGDLS, CDR2 YYNGEE. This CDR3 contains 17 residues. V dropped 0 bases and J dropped 2 bases, with 15 bases sitting between them. The CDR3 region is CASSVGVLVGTGNTIYF. For the CDR3, the DNA is TGTGCCAGCAGCGTAGGGGTCCTGGTGGGAACTGGAAACACCATATATTTT.

To note about this clonotype: Possible read error: a much larger clone is one base away. CDR3 loop: CSARDRSNTGELFF. The CDR3 region has the DNA TGCAGCGCTCGAGACAGGTCAAACACCGGGGAGCTGTTTTTT. The J gene is TRBJ2-2, the V gene TRBV29-1, with a possible D match to TRBD1 (6 bases). Between the trimmed V and J ends, which lost 7 bases and 2 bases, there was a span of 14 bases. In germline, CDR1 is SQVTM, CDR2 ANQGSEA. The CDR3 is made up of 14 amino acids.

This clonotype was observed a few times. The chain uses TRBV5-1 and TRBJ2-1; D is possibly TRBD1 (6 bases). Per germline, CDR1 SGHRS and CDR2 YFSETQ. V was clipped by 0 bases and J by 7 bases, with 11 bases between them. The CDR3 totals 14 residues. CDR3 bases: TGCGCCAGCAGCTTGGTCCTAGGGGGAAATGAGCAGTTCTTC. Amino acid sequence: CASSLVLGGNEQFF.

This clonotype turned up a few times. The chain carries TRBV18 and TRBJ2-7; 7 bases map to TRBD2. This CDR3 contains 15 residues. Germline CDR1 is KGHSH and CDR2 is LQKENI. After removal of 2 bases from V and 1 base from J, the junction contained 5 bases not matched to a gene. CDR3 in DNA: TGTGCCAGCTCACCATTGGCTAGCGGATCCTACGAGCAGTACTTC. It translates to CASSPLASGSYEQYF.

This chain connects TRBV6-1 to TRBJ1-6; a possible D gene is TRBD1 (5 bases). CDR1 and CDR2 (germline): MNHNS, SASEGT. Trimming cost V 5 bases and J 8 bases, with 13 bases left between them. The CDR3 spans 14 residues. The CDR3 here is CASSTGGLHSPLHF. The DNA for the CDR3 is TGTGCCAGCAGTACCGGGGGACTCCATTCACCCCTCCACTTT.